The next 23 T cell receptor beta chains were all read from a single sample in a study of cytomegalovirus exposure and HLA in healthy donors. The PCR used 60 Vbeta and 13 Jbeta primers. Sequencing used immunoSEQ multiplex PCR; TCRdb keeps in-frame clones, though not all of them. Among about 64,000 clones listed, roughly two thirds were seen once. Sequencing used PBMCs. The receptor source for this set is a woman in her forties or fifties in good health and CMV-seronegative.

This clone turned up a few times. The chain carries TRBV7-9 and TRBJ1-2; D is undetermined. Deletions cut 1 base from V and 13 bases from J, with 13 bases between. Germline V gives CDR1 SEHNR, CDR2 FQNEAQ (reference sequence). The CDR3 is 12 residues long. The CDR3 loop reads CASSLEVRVGTF. CDR3 nucleotides: TGTGCCAGCAGCTTAGAAGTGAGGGTAGGCACCTTC.

The V and J genes are TRBV19 and TRBJ2-5; TRBD2 might be the D (7 bases). V was clipped by 3 bases and J by 4 bases, with 12 bases between them. CDR3 length: 14 residues. Germline assignment: CDR1 LNHDA and CDR2 SQIVND (reference sequence). The CDR3 nucleotides read TGTGCCAGTAGTATGCTGAGGGGGGGAGAGACCCAGTACTTC. It encodes CASSMLRGGETQYF. Combining the CDR3 with reference TRBV19 and TRBJ2-5 gives the whole variable domain DGGITQSPKYLFRKEGQNVTLSCEQNLNHDAMYWYRQDPGQGLRLIYYSQIVNDFQKGDIAEGYSVSREKKESFPLTVTSAQKNPTAFYLCASSMLRGGETQYFGPGTRLLVL.

On this clone itself: The junction and the germline gene differ at one end; a read error may be behind it. The chain employs TRBV15 and TRBJ1-5; a possible D gene is TRBD1 (5 bases). The CDR3 totals 14 residues. Germline CDR1 is LNHNV and CDR2 is YYDKDF (reference sequence). For the CDR3, the DNA is TGTACCACCAACCAAGGGGAATTGCATCAGCCCCAGCATTTT. Its protein is CTTNQGELHQPQHF.

The chain carries TRBV29-1 and TRBJ2-2; 11 bases fit TRBD2. After removal of 7 bases from V and 1 base from J, the junction contained 5 bases not matched to a gene. CDR3 length equals 15 residues. CDR1 is SQVTM, CDR2 ANQGSEA, per germline. The CDR3 spells CSAAGTSGNTGELFF. The DNA for the CDR3 is TGCAGCGCAGCCGGGACTAGCGGGAACACCGGGGAGCTGTTTTTT.

The rearrangement joins TRBV5-1 to TRBJ2-7; no firm D call. Germline-derived CDR1 and CDR2 are SGHRS and YFSETQ. The V gene lost 3 bases and the J gene lost 3 bases, with 22 bases spanning the gap. The CDR3 is made up of 17 amino acids. The CDR3 DNA sequence: TGCGCCAGCAGCTCCCAGGCCCAAGGTGTCGCCGGCTACGAGCAGTACTTC. Protein product: CASSSQAQGVAGYEQYF.

This rearrangement joins TRBV5-1 to TRBJ2-1; possibly TRBD2 for D (5 bases). The CDR3 is made up of 14 amino acids. V was pared by 4 bases and J by 7 bases, with 15 bases between. Germline values: CDR1 SGHRS, CDR2 YFSETQ. The CDR3 DNA reads as TGCGCCAGCAGCCAGACGCTAGGCGGGAATGAGCAGTTCTTC. Its protein product is CASSQTLGGNEQFF.

The chain recombines TRBV15 with TRBJ2-7; a weak D match, TRBD1 (5 bases). Germline loops: CDR1 LNHNV, CDR2 YYDKDF (reference sequence). Trimming shortened V by 0 bases and J by 3 bases, and 9 bases separated the two germline ends. The CDR3 totals 14 residues. The chain's CDR3 is CATSRDLGLYEQYF. Written as DNA, the CDR3 is TGTGCCACCAGCAGAGATTTGGGGCTCTACGAGCAGTACTTC.

The chain carries TRBV9 and TRBJ1-1, with 8 bases lining up with TRBD1. The CDR3 consists of 17 residues. CDR1 is SGDLS and CDR2 is YYNGEE in the germline V gene. The V gene end was trimmed by 2 bases and the J gene end by 0 bases; junction bases not matched to a gene: 9. CDR3 in DNA: TGTGCCAGCAGCGTCGCCCCGACAGGGGTAGTGAACACTGAAGCTTTCTTT. Its protein product is CASSVAPTGVVNTEAFF.

The chain recombines TRBV13 with TRBJ2-5; weak D call: TRBD2 (5 bases). CDR3 size: 11 residues. The V gene's germline CDR1 is PRHDT and CDR2 FYEKMQ (reference sequence). Trimming cost V 6 bases and J 14 bases, with 16 bases left between them. CDR3 nucleotide sequence: TGTGCCAGCAGTTTACGCCGGGATCTCTACTTC. Amino acids: CASSLRRDLYF.

DNA for the CDR3: TGTGCCAGCAGTGAAAGAGCCAGGCAGAACACTGAAGCTTTCTTT. This codes for CASSERARQNTEAFF. The V and J genes are TRBV2 and TRBJ1-1; unclear D gene. Germline-derived CDR1 and CDR2 are SNHLY and FYNNEI. V lost 2 bases, J lost 1 base, and 11 bases lay in between. The CDR3 length is 15 residues.

The chain has TRBV27 and TRBJ2-5, with TRBD2 matching 10 bases. CDR1 is MNHEY, CDR2 SMNVEV, per germline (reference sequence). The CDR3 spans 15 residues. The trim removed 5 bases at V and 5 bases at J, leaving 8 bases unmatched. The CDR3 sequence is CASSILAGDGETQYF. In DNA form, the CDR3 reads TGTGCCAGCAGTATTCTAGCGGGAGATGGTGAGACCCAGTACTTC.

This chain connects TRBV25-1 to TRBJ1-1; 7 nucleotides match TRBD1. The V gene's germline CDR1 is MGHDK and CDR2 SYGVNS. Losses at the gene ends were 8 bases for V and 4 bases for J; bases not matched to a gene: 13. CDR3 length: 15 residues. The chain's CDR3 is CASVATGIWGTEAFF. The CDR3 nucleotides are TGTGCCAGCGTGGCGACAGGGATTTGGGGCACTGAAGCTTTCTTT.

The chain employs TRBV1 and TRBJ2-5; the table names TRBD2, a call not compared with the DNA. TRBV1 is classified as a pseudogene. The CDR3 is 16 amino acids. CDR3 coding DNA: TGCACCAGCAGCCAAGGAATAAGCGGCCCGAGCGAGACCCAGTACTTC. Residues: CTSSQGISGPSETQYF.

The chain couples TRBV29-1 to TRBJ2-1, with 9 bases matching TRBD2. J gave up 3 bases and V 3 bases, and 3 bases lay outside the gene matches. CDR1 SQVTM and CDR2 ANQGSEA come from the germline V gene. The CDR3 is made up of 14 amino acids. DNA for the CDR3: TGCAGCGTTGATCCTAGCGGGATCTACAATGAGCAGTTCTTC. This encodes CSVDPSGIYNEQFF.

V is TRBV19 and J is TRBJ2-3; the D is unclear. Germline lookup yields CDR1 LNHDA and CDR2 SQIVND (reference sequence). Trimming left V 6 bases short and J 2 bases short, with 15 bases between. This CDR3 is built from 15 residues. The CDR3 nucleotides are TGTGCCAGTAGGGAGCAACCCTTATTCACAGATACGCAGTATTTT. As protein: CASREQPLFTDTQYF.

This clone was seen only a few times. This rearrangement joins TRBV7-2 to TRBJ2-7, with unresolved D. The V end was cut by 5 bases, the J end by 2 bases, with 16 bases between. The CDR3 length is 15 residues. Germline CDR1 SGHTA, CDR2 FQGNSA. The CDR3 loop is CASSPVAVSPYEQYF. CDR3 coding DNA: TGTGCCAGCAGCCCCGTGGCGGTATCGCCCTACGAGCAGTACTTC.

The V and J genes are TRBV5-1 and TRBJ2-5, with D unclear. Germline values: CDR1 SGHRS, CDR2 YFSETQ. This CDR3 region has 14 residues. V was pared by 1 base and J by 2 bases, with 9 bases between. CDR3 loop: CASSLLVMQETQYF. The CDR3 region has the DNA TGCGCCAGCAGCTTGTTAGTTATGCAAGAGACCCAGTACTTC.

The CDR3 DNA reads as TGTGCCACCAGCAGAGGGACAGGGTCTGGGGCCAACGTCCTGACTTTC. Protein: CATSRGTGSGANVLTF. This chain uses TRBV15 with TRBJ2-6; TRBD1 matches 8 bases. CDR3 size: 16 residues. J was trimmed by 1 base and V by 1 base; bases with no gene match: 0. CDR1 LNHNV and CDR2 YYDKDF come from the germline V gene (reference sequence). Filled out from reference TRBV15 and TRBJ2-6, the complete variable domain reads DAMVIQNPRYQVTQFGKPVTLSCSQTLNHNVMYWYQQKSSQAPKLLFHYYDKDFNNEADTPDNFQSRRPNTSFCFLDIRSPGLGDTAMYLCATSRGTGSGANVLTFGAGSRLTVL.

This clone came up a few times. The chain couples TRBV19 to TRBJ2-5, with 9 positions matching TRBD1. V trimming: 5 bases; J trimming: 1 base; junction bases outside the gene matches: 11. This CDR3 spans 17 amino acids. Germline V lookup: CDR1 LNHDA, CDR2 SQIVND (reference sequence). CDR3 loop: CASSSGTGHIFQETQYF. CDR3 coding DNA: TGTGCCAGTAGTTCGGGGACAGGGCATATATTCCAAGAGACCCAGTACTTC.

This clone was detected a few times. The chain recombines TRBV6-6 with TRBJ2-7, with TRBD1 matching over 9 bases. Germline CDR1 is MNHNY and CDR2 is SVGAGI (reference sequence). V trimming: 5 bases; J trimming: 5 bases; junction bases outside the gene matches: 4. This CDR3 is 13 amino acids long. In nucleotides, the CDR3 is TGTGCCAGCAGTCCAGGACAGGGGAACGAGCAGTACTTC. Amino acid sequence: CASSPGQGNEQYF.

V usage is TRBV29-1 and J usage is TRBJ1-4; D is uncertain. The CDR3 spans 14 residues. Germline values: CDR1 SQVTM, CDR2 ANQGSEA. The CDR3 spells CSSKPGPTNEKLFF. The CDR3 nucleotides read TGCAGTTCTAAGCCCGGTCCAACTAATGAAAAACTGTTTTTT.

The J gene is TRBJ2-5, the V gene TRBV9; D is ambiguous. The germline V and J ends were trimmed by 0 bases and 5 bases, with 8 bases remaining between them. The CDR3 runs to 13 residues. Germline loops: CDR1 SGDLS, CDR2 YYNGEE. CDR3 amino acids: CASSVASTETQYF. In nucleotides, the CDR3 is TGTGCCAGCAGCGTAGCGTCTACTGAGACCCAGTACTTC.

V gene TRBV18 combines with J gene TRBJ2-5; the D is unclear. CDR3 length: 13 amino acids. The germline V gene has CDR1 KGHSH and CDR2 LQKENI. Between the trimmed V and J ends, which lost 4 bases and 1 base, there was a span of 7 bases. In nucleotides, the CDR3 is TGTGCCAGCTCACTGCACTTCCAAGAGACCCAGTACTTC. This translates into CASSLHFQETQYF.